This TCR beta chain was found in a study of T cells in narcolepsy (dated by TCRdb to the late 2010s). For context, the study as a whole: The study enrolled patients with narcolepsy type 1 or type 2 (NT1, NT2) together with healthy control donors. The study used TCR Vbeta sequencing to track clonotypes in blood and CSF while looking for autoreactive T cells in narcolepsy patients that target self-antigens of hypocretin neurons (hypocretin, TRIB2). Points the paper makes about the study in general: Plots comparing CSF and blood CD4+ T cell clonotypes from the same patient highlighted HCRT-specific and TRIB2-specific autoreactive clonotypes. Numbers of sequenced blood memory CD4+ clonotypes were comparable, averaging about 39,000 in patients and 30,000 to 35,000 in controls. According to the report, autoreactive clonotypes were detected serially in the blood of the same patients and of different patients, but not in healthy controls. Certain blood memory CD4+ repertoires from patients and controls had no sequences that matched autoreactive T cell clones.

Libraries were built with the immunoSEQ multiplex PCR assay. In its TCRdb copy, this immuneACCESS table keeps in-frame sequences only and misses some clones. Where compared with another copy, unresolved V genes explain less than half of these, and the others have no known cause. This sample lists fewer than 25,000 clones; over 75% were detected once. 10% to 13% of the sample rests with the top ten. For TCR Vbeta sequencing, memory CD4+ T cells were sorted ex vivo from the peripheral blood of both healthy controls and narcolepsy patients. This clone was observed a handful of times. Which antigen it targets is not known. Nothing much larger sits one base from this clone, and base qualities are not available. This TCR was recovered from a human donor in good health. Sequences were obtained from memory (CD45RA-) CD4+ T cells from blood. According to the study, the label for this sample's cell subset or site signals: memory T cells sorted ex vivo from peripheral blood.

The sequenced DNA is TGCGCCAGCAGCGAACAGGGACATAGCAATCAGCCCCAGCATTTT. Translated, it gives CASSEQGHSNQPQHF. In this chain, TRBV5-1 is recombined with TRBJ1-5, with TRBD1 tentatively as D gene (6 bases match). Trimming at the junction amounts to 4 bases on V and 0 bases on J, and the germline ends lie 11 bases apart. The CDR3 contains 15 residues, cysteine and phenylalanine counted. The DNA shown is the 45-base CDR3, in frame from base 1. Per the germline V gene, SGHRS is the CDR1 and YFSETQ is the CDR2.